These 5 T cell receptor beta chains share one sample of origin, sequenced in a study of shared clonotypes between healthy human individuals. Sequencing used immunoSEQ multiplex PCR; TCRdb keeps in-frame clones, though not all of them. The repertoire holds a few hundred thousand clones, with roughly 78% as singletons. The sample taken for sequencing was PBMCs. These receptors were collected from a woman aged 40 to 50 in good health. Some clones in this sample may be carry-over from other donors' samples.

The chain couples TRBV7-9 to TRBJ1-6; 10 bases fit TRBD1. Germline assignment: CDR1 SEHNR and CDR2 FQNEAQ (reference sequence). The CDR3 sequence is 14 residues long. Trimming at V came to 6 bases and at J to 8 bases, leaving 4 bases not matched to a gene. CDR3 loop: CASRTGTGDSPLHF. The CDR3 region has the DNA TGTGCCAGCAGAACCGGGACAGGGGATTCACCCCTCCACTTT.

CDR3: CASSLQRGVLGYTF. In DNA, the CDR3 is TGTGCCAGCAGCTTACAGCGGGGGGTCCTGGGCTACACCTTC. The chain combines TRBV13 with TRBJ1-2; tentative D call: TRBD1 (5 bases). The CDR3 runs to 14 residues. Trimming pared 2 bases from V and 8 bases from J, leaving 15 bases between. Germline values: CDR1 PRHDT, CDR2 FYEKMQ (reference sequence).

This chain uses TRBV28 with TRBJ2-7; TRBD2 agrees at 7 bases. The length of the CDR3 is 15 residues. The germline V gene encodes CDR1 MDHEN and CDR2 SYDVKM. The J segment lost 4 bases and the V segment lost 0 bases, leaving 6 bases of the junction unmatched. CDR3 in DNA: TGTGCCAGCAGTTTATGGGAGGGAGGGAGGTACGAGCAGTACTTC. Its protein is CASSLWEGGRYEQYF.

The gene calls are TRBV28 and TRBJ2-3, with a possible D match to TRBD2 (6 bases). CDR1 is MDHEN, CDR2 SYDVKM, per germline. Trimming stripped 5 bases from V and 6 bases from J, with 15 bases between. The CDR3 contains 14 residues. CDR3 bases: TGTGCCAGCAGTCCCCCTGGGGGGAGGGATACGCAGTATTTT. Translated: CASSPPGGRDTQYF.

The rearrangement uses TRBV6-1 and TRBJ1-2; 9 nucleotides align to TRBD1. CDR3 size: 13 residues. Germline trimming cut 4 bases from V and 7 bases from J; bases unmatched to any gene: 4. The V gene's germline CDR1 is MNHNS and CDR2 SASEGT. DNA of the CDR3: TGTGCCAGCAGTGCGGACAGGGGCGGTGGCTACACCTTC. It encodes CASSADRGGGYTF.